The rows below give T cell receptor beta chains drawn from one sample of a study of blood T cell repertoires in COVID-19. TCRdb keeps only in-frame clones here, not all; method: immunoSEQ multiplex PCR. The sample lists tens of thousands of clones, approximately 90% occurring once. Sequenced: peripheral blood. These receptors came from a man aged 45-65 years with acute or convalescent COVID-19. CDR3s include the opening cysteine and the closing phenylalanine or tryptophan. D genes are given only for firm matches. Where a row states a size, it is once, few, many or the class of an expanded clone; other rows omit it.

TRBV9	TRBJ2-1	.	once	CASSVSGEGYNEQFF	TGTGCCAGCAGCGTTAGCGGAGAGGGTTACAATGAGCAGTTCTTC
TRBV6-5	TRBJ1-6	.	.	CASTPGEYNSPLHF	TGTGCCAGCACCCCCGGAGAATATAATTCACCCCTCCACTTT
TRBV19	TRBJ2-3	TRBD2	.	CASSTLSGGSTDTQYF	TGTGCCAGTAGTACCCTTAGCGGGGGAAGCACAGATACGCAGTATTTT
TRBV2	TRBJ1-2	.	.	CASSDPGQTTWGYTF	TGTGCCAGCAGCGACCCGGGCCAGACTACCTGGGGCTACACCTTC
TRBV12-3/TRBV12-4	TRBJ2-2	.	.	CASSPGTGELFF	TGTGCCAGCAGCCCCGGCACCGGGGAGCTGTTTTTT
TRBV7-9	TRBJ2-3	TRBD2	.	CASSVLAGEGSTDTQYF	TGTGCCAGCAGCGTCCTAGCGGGAGAAGGTAGCACAGATACGCAGTATTTT
TRBV30	TRBJ1-2	.	.	CAWSVTAGYGYTF	TGTGCCTGGAGTGTAACAGCGGGCTATGGCTACACCTTC
TRBV3-1/TRBV3-2	TRBJ2-4	.	.	CASSQDRSTQNIQYF	TGTGCCAGCAGCCAAGATCGTTCTACCCAAAACATTCAGTACTTC
TRBV6-5	TRBJ2-5	.	.	CASSYEQGRRWETQYF	TGTGCCAGCAGTTACGAGCAGGGTCGCCGGTGGGAGACCCAGTACTTC
TRBV18	TRBJ1-1	.	.	CASSPIAGVGTEAFF	TGTGCCAGCTCACCAATCGCCGGGGTGGGGACTGAAGCTTTCTTT
TRBV14	TRBJ2-3	.	.	CASSPVRGTQYF	TGTGCCAGCAGCCCAGTCAGGGGTACGCAGTATTTT
TRBV11-2	TRBJ2-1	TRBD2	few	CASSLPSSGFYNEQFF	TGTGCCAGCAGCTTGCCATCTAGCGGGTTTTACAATGAGCAGTTCTTC
TRBV7-9	TRBJ2-1	TRBD1	.	CASSEGQGDWDEQFF	TGTGCCAGCAGCGAAGGACAGGGGGACTGGGATGAGCAGTTCTTC
TRBV2	TRBJ1-1	TRBD1	once	CASIRGKTGPNTEAFF	TGTGCCAGCATCAGGGGGAAGACAGGGCCGAACACTGAAGCTTTCTTT
TRBV30	TRBJ1-2	.	.	CAWSAGANYGYTF	TGTGCCTGGAGTGCAGGGGCCAACTATGGCTACACCTTC
TRBV7-9	TRBJ2-5	TRBD1	.	CASSHPADRGLSETQYF	TGTGCCAGCAGTCACCCTGCGGACAGGGGGCTATCGGAGACCCAGTACTTC
TRBV2	TRBJ1-2	.	once	CASSGGIDGYGYTF	TGTGCCAGCAGTGGAGGAATCGATGGCTATGGCTACACCTTC
TRBV13	TRBJ1-1	.	.	CASSLEGAGDTEAFF	TGTGCCAGCAGCTTAGAGGGTGCAGGGGACACTGAAGCTTTCTTT
TRBV18	TRBJ1-2	.	.	CASSPSGREGHGYTF	TGTGCCAGCTCACCTTCCGGACGGGAGGGCCATGGCTACACCTTC
TRBV3-1/TRBV3-2	TRBJ1-4	.	once	CASSPRQERNEKLFF	TGTGCCAGCAGCCCCCGACAGGAGAGGAATGAAAAACTGTTTTTT
TRBV6-5	TRBJ2-7	.	.	CASTRIPNGGEQYF	TGTGCCAGCACCCGAATACCCAACGGGGGCGAGCAGTACTTC
TRBV6-5	TRBJ1-2	TRBD1	.	CASRNSRTGGYGYTF	TGTGCCAGCAGAAATTCCCGGACAGGGGGCTATGGCTACACCTTC
TRBV11-3	TRBJ2-3	.	few	CASSFGGGTDTQYF	TGTGCCAGCAGCTTCGGAGGGGGCACAGATACGCAGTATTTT
TRBV7-9	TRBJ2-2	.	.	CASSFLGSDTGELFF	TGTGCCAGCAGCTTTCTGGGGAGCGACACCGGGGAGCTGTTTTTT
TRBV6-5	TRBJ2-3	.	.	CASSYFGGASTDTQYF	TGTGCCAGCAGTTACTTTGGGGGGGCAAGCACAGATACGCAGTATTTT
TRBV2	TRBJ1-6	.	.	CASSAVTVRSPLHF	TGTGCCAGCAGTGCCGTGACAGTCCGGTCACCCCTCCACTTT
TRBV24-1	TRBJ2-6	TRBD1	.	CATGGQGVSGANVLTF	TGTGCCACCGGCGGACAGGGGGTTTCGGGGGCCAACGTCCTGACTTTC
TRBV7-6	TRBJ2-1	.	.	CASSLSERISSYNEQFF	TGTGCCAGCAGCTTATCGGAGCGGATAAGCTCCTACAATGAGCAGTTCTTC